This paragraph reports one T cell receptor (beta chain). Its cognate antigen has yet to be identified. Qualities for individual bases were not recorded, and no much larger clone is one base off. TCRbeta CDR3 regions were profiled by bias-controlled multiplex PCR amplification of genomic DNA with the immunoSEQ Assay. On the authors' methods: To quantify the absolute abundance of each unique TCRbeta CDR3 region, the sequences were collapsed and filtered. Differential abundance was tested with two models: a binomial (Fisher-equivalent) model and a beta-binomial model that adds time-dependent variance fitted from healthy donors. Any clone with fewer than 5 combined templates was excluded, and a clone was called differentially abundant if its Benjamini-Hochberg FDR was below 0.01. The form v = (b*log(k)+a)^2 was used to model beta-binomial variance as a function of total template count across the two samples. TCRdb re-hosts the immuneACCESS table, in-frame sequences only. Its copies lack some clones; in the studies checked, an unresolved V gene accounts for under half of them, and the cause for the rest is not known. That table gives V, J and clone size, and the DNA gave D and trimming. Present in this sample are around 99,000 clones, roughly nine tenths of which were seen just once. The top ten constitute 6.5% to 9% of the sample.

This sample stems from a study of identifying expanded T cells in peripheral blood (dated by TCRdb to between 2019 and 2020). Study-level background: Four technical replicates, made by sequencing separate aliquots from the same pool of genomic DNA, were compared pairwise. The research as a whole found: Across all healthy donors, variance in clone template counts between approximately 2-week samples was found to increase significantly with total template count. The binomial model flagged about 1.3 differentially abundant clones between technical replicates but roughly 15 over around two weeks and 19 to 20 over about four weeks. The authors expected that over much longer intervals, such as months to years, biological variance in healthy repertoires might increase even further. The beta-binomial model significantly reduced the number of clones called differentially abundant and the false-positive rate across all healthy-donor time intervals.

During the collection period, no immune events, such as infections, were documented for the healthy donors. Blood repertoires from healthy donors were used as a training cohort for calibrating time-dependent variance in a beta-binomial model of differential abundance of T-cell clones. The training cohort comprised about ten healthy donors, 3 female and 7 male. Donor ages ranged from roughly 29 to 64 years, with an average of 43 years. Whole blood, obtained from a commercial supplier, was collected from each healthy donor at three time points spaced approximately 13 days apart. For immunosequencing, genomic DNA was extracted from unsorted whole blood. Compared with germline, V lacks 5 bases and J lacks 4 bases; bases without a gene match: 8. Its CDR3 holds 16 amino acids, cysteine through phenylalanine. The CDR3 DNA has 48 bases and is translated from base 1. The germline V gene encodes CDR1 MDHEN and CDR2 SYDVKM.

The chain employs TRBV28 and TRBJ2-7; 13 central nucleotides agree with TRBD2. Input material: blood. This receptor was obtained from a person aged 18 to 75 in good health. The sequenced DNA is TGTGCCAGCAGTCAGGGACTAGCGGGAAGAACTTACGAGCAGTACTTC. The encoded protein is CASSQGLAGRTYEQYF.